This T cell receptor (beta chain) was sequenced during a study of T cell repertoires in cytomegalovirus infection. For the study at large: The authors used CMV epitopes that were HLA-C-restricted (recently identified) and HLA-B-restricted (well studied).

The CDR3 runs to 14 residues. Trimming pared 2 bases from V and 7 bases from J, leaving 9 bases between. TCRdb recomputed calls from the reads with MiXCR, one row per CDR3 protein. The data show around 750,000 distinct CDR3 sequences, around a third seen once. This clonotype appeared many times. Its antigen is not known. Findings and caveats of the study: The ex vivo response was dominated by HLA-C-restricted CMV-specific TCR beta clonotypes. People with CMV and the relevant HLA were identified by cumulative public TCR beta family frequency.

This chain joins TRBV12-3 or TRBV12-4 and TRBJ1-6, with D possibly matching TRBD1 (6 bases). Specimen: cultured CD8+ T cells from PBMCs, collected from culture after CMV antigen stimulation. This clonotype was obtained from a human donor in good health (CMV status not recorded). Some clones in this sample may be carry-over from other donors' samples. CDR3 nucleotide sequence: TGTGCCAGCAGTTTATCAGGGGTGAATTCACCCCTCCACTTT. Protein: CASSLSGVNSPLHF.